Listed below are T cell receptor beta chains from one sample, sequenced in a study of post-analysis software for immune sequencing data. TCRdb passed the PCR reads through MiXCR, listing each CDR3 protein once. The profile shows just over 250,000 distinct CDR3 sequences, about 38% of them singletons. Sequenced sample: blood. These receptors all come from a girl aged 5 to 17 with multiple sclerosis. CDR3s include the opening cysteine and the closing phenylalanine or tryptophan. D genes are given only for firm matches. Clone size is given for some rows only: seen once, a few or many times, or a class if the clone is expanded.

TRBV21-1,TRBJ1-5,NA,NA,CASSKYGSRENQPQHF,TGTGCCAGCAGCAAATACGGGAGTCGGGAGAATCAGCCCCAGCATTTT
TRBV27,TRBJ2-3,NA,NA,CASSARLEYTDTQYF,TGTGCCAGCAGTGCCCGTTTAGAGTACACAGATACGCAGTATTTT
TRBV5-1,TRBJ2-3,TRBD2,many,CASTSLAGSTDTQYF,TGCGCCAGCACGTCACTAGCGGGCAGCACAGATACGCAGTATTTT
TRBV4-1,TRBJ2-1,TRBD2,many,CASSQDPMGGFGFF,TGCGCCAGCAGCCAAGACCCTATGGGAGGGTTTGGGTTCTTC
TRBV7-9,TRBJ2-6,NA,many,CASTRGGGANVLTF,TGTGCCAGCACCAGGGGAGGTGGGGCCAACGTCCTGACTTTC
TRBV20-1,TRBJ1-5,NA,NA,CSAKTGHGISNQPQHF,TGCAGTGCTAAGACGGGACACGGAATTAGCAATCAGCCCCAGCATTTT
TRBV27,TRBJ1-5,NA,few,CASRTTSGPQHF,TGTGCCAGCAGGACGACCTCCGGGCCCCAGCATTTT
TRBV12-3/TRBV12-4,TRBJ1-2,NA,NA,CASRKTGTYGYTF,TGTGCCAGCAGGAAGACAGGAACATATGGCTACACCTTC
TRBV6-2/TRBV6-3,TRBJ2-1,TRBD2,NA,CASSETSGDYNEQFF,TGTGCCAGCAGTGAGACTAGCGGAGATTACAATGAGCAGTTCTTC
TRBV19,TRBJ2-3,NA,NA,CASSIRGPRPDTQYF,TGTGCCAGTAGTATCCGGGGCCCAAGGCCAGATACGCAGTATTTT
TRBV6-2/TRBV6-3,TRBJ1-1,NA,NA,CASSPAQTRGTEAFF,TGTGCCAGCAGCCCTGCCCAGACGCGGGGCACTGAAGCTTTCTTT
TRBV6-5,TRBJ2-5,NA,NA,CASSVEHLPNNEQYF,TGTGCCAGCAGTGTAGAGCATCTCCCCAACAATGAGCAGTACTTC
TRBV20-1,TRBJ1-1,NA,NA,CSAMGGELNTEAFF,TGCAGTGCCATGGGGGGGGAACTGAACACTGAAGCTTTCTTT
TRBV6-5,TRBJ2-1,NA,NA,CASRLGSYNEQFF,TGTGCCAGCCGACTGGGCAGTTACAATGAGCAGTTCTTC
TRBV29-1,TRBJ2-7,NA,NA,CSVYTDRRTYEQYF,TGCAGCGTCTATACTGACAGGAGAACCTACGAGCAGTACTTC
TRBV7-2,TRBJ2-5,NA,many,CASSFMGGETQYF,TGTGCCAGCAGCTTTATGGGGGGAGAGACCCAGTACTTC
TRBV20-1,TRBJ2-3,TRBD2,many,CSGGLAGNKGTQYF,TGCAGCGGGGGGCTAGCGGGGAATAAGGGTACGCAGTATTTT
TRBV10-2,TRBJ1-2,NA,NA,CASSEGPSLWSYGYTF,TGCGCCAGCAGTGAAGGCCCCTCACTCTGGAGCTATGGCTACACCTTC
TRBV20-1,TRBJ1-6,NA,many,CSAIALGTKVNSPLHF,TGCAGTGCTATAGCACTCGGGACAAAGGTTAATTCACCCCTCCACTTT